These 17 T cell receptor beta chains originate from one sample sequenced in a study of cytomegalovirus exposure and HLA in healthy donors. The assay was immunoSEQ multiplex PCR, and TCRdb's table has in-frame clones only and misses some. Found here are over 100,000 clones, just under 90% of them singletons; the top ten hold about 3%. Sequenced material: PBMCs. The receptor source for this set is a man aged 25-45 years in good health and CMV-seronegative.

This clone was found a few times. The chain has TRBV2 and TRBJ2-7, with D unclear. Trimming took off 10 bases at V and 1 base at J, with 14 bases between the two ends. Germline CDR1 and CDR2: SNHLY and FYNNEI. This CDR3 spans 13 amino acids. The CDR3 loop is CATSSRGSYEQYF. The CDR3 DNA sequence: TGTGCCACCTCAAGTCGCGGTTCCTACGAGCAGTACTTC.

The V call is TRBV29-1, the J call TRBJ1-1; D may be TRBD1 (5 bases). Germline values: CDR1 SQVTM, CDR2 ANQGSEA. The CDR3 sequence is 14 residues long. Trimming took off 5 bases at V and 11 bases at J, with 24 bases between the two ends. The CDR3 DNA sequence: TGCAGCGTTATCTCATCAGGGCGCCAGAAGAAGGCTTTCTTT. Encoded protein: CSVISSGRQKKAFF.

The chain couples TRBV7-9 to TRBJ2-5; D gene uncertain. Per the germline V gene, CDR1 is SEHNR and CDR2 is FQNEAQ (reference sequence). This CDR3 has 14 residues. V dropped 5 bases and J dropped 2 bases, with 12 bases sitting between them. The DNA of the CDR3 is TGTGCCAGCAGCCGAATCTATAAACAAGAGACCCAGTACTTC. Amino acid sequence: CASSRIYKQETQYF. The full variable domain, its missing parts supplied by reference TRBV7-9 and TRBJ2-5, is DTGVSQNPRHKITKRGQNVTFRCDPISEHNRLYWYRQTLGQGPEFLTYFQNEAQLEKSRLLSDRFSAERPKGSFSTLEIQRTEQGDSAMYLCASSRIYKQETQYFGPGTRLLVL.

This rearrangement joins TRBV5-1 to TRBJ2-7; TRBD2 matches 12 bases. The germline gives CDR1 SGHRS, CDR2 YFSETQ. The ends lost 4 bases at V and 3 bases at J; junction bases unmatched: 11. The CDR3 loop spans 17 amino acids. In DNA form, the CDR3 reads TGCGCCAGCAGCATAGGGACTAGCGGGCTGCTGGGCTACGAGCAGTACTTC. Residues: CASSIGTSGLLGYEQYF. The full variable domain, in which reference TRBV5-1 and TRBJ2-7 provide the parts outside the CDR3, is KAGVTQTPRYLIKTRGQQVTLSCSPISGHRSVSWYQQTPGQGLQFLFEYFSETQRNKGNFPGRFSGRQFSNSRSEMNVSTLELGDSALYLCASSIGTSGLLGYEQYFGPGTRLTVT.

The J gene is TRBJ2-2, the V gene TRBV5-1; weak D call: TRBD2 (5 bases). V gave up 1 base and J gave up 0 bases, with 10 bases separating them. The V gene's germline CDR1 is SGHRS and CDR2 YFSETQ. The CDR3 sequence is 16 residues long. CDR3 residues: CASSLIRGTNTGELFF. CDR3 in DNA: TGCGCCAGCAGCTTGATACGGGGTACGAACACCGGGGAGCTGTTTTTT.

The CDR3 region is CASSEERTASSYEQYF. CDR3 sequence (DNA): TGTGCCAGCAGTGAAGAAAGGACAGCTTCCTCCTACGAGCAGTACTTC. The rearrangement links TRBV2 to TRBJ2-7; D perhaps matches TRBD1 (6 bases). This CDR3 has 16 residues. Germline loops: CDR1 SNHLY, CDR2 FYNNEI. V dropped 1 base and J dropped 0 bases, with 13 bases sitting between them.

The rearrangement links TRBV10-3 to TRBJ2-2; D might be TRBD1 (5 bases). This CDR3 is 14 amino acids long. CDR1 is ENHRY and CDR2 is SYGVKD in the germline V gene. V lost 11 bases and J 0 bases, leaving 13 bases between the germline ends. As DNA, the CDR3 is TGTGCCTCCCTAGGGGTAACGAACACCGGGGAGCTGTTTTTT. This translates into CASLGVTNTGELFF.

The rearrangement links TRBV19 to TRBJ2-7; D might be TRBD2 (6 bases). Trimming cost V 6 bases and J 2 bases, with 14 bases left between them. The germline V gene encodes CDR1 LNHDA and CDR2 SQIVND (reference sequence). CDR3 size: 14 residues. DNA of the CDR3: TGTGCCAGTAGCGCTACCAGGAGGGCCTACGAGCAGTACTTC. Its translation: CASSATRRAYEQYF.

The chain carries TRBV7-9 and TRBJ2-1; tentatively, D is TRBD1 (6 bases). V gave up 7 bases and J gave up 8 bases, with 18 bases separating them. The CDR3 runs 14 residues. Germline-derived CDR1 and CDR2 are SEHNR and FQNEAQ (reference sequence). This chain's CDR3 is CASILTGVGDEQFF. In DNA, the CDR3 is TGTGCCAGCATACTGACAGGAGTAGGCGATGAGCAGTTCTTC.

The genes are TRBV5-4 and TRBJ1-1; D might be TRBD1 (6 bases). The length of the CDR3 is 13 residues. V lost 0 bases to trimming and J lost 6 bases, with 9 bases between them. Germline CDR1 reads SGHNT; CDR2 reads YYREEE (reference sequence). The CDR3 DNA reads as TGTGCCAGCAGCTTGGTAGACAGGCCTGAAGCTTTCTTT. Its protein product is CASSLVDRPEAFF. The variable domain in full, with the rest retrieved from reference TRBV5-4 and TRBJ1-1, is ETGVTQSPTHLIKTRGQQVTLRCSSQSGHNTVSWYQQALGQGPQFIFQYYREEENGRGNFPPRFSGLQFPNYSSELNVNALELDDSALYLCASSLVDRPEAFFGQGTRLTVV.

In nucleotides, the CDR3 is TGTGCCAGCAGCTTAACGGGAGGGGGAGCCGAGCAGTACTTC. This gives the protein CASSLTGGGAEQYF. The J gene is TRBJ2-7, the V gene TRBV7-2; 8 nucleotides agree with TRBD2. This CDR3 has 14 amino acids. V was pared by 2 bases and J by 6 bases, with 6 bases of the junction left unmatched. Germline CDR1 reads SGHTA; CDR2 reads FQGNSA. Full variable domain (remainder filled in from reference TRBV7-2 and TRBJ2-7): GAGVSQSPSNKVTEKGKDVELRCDPISGHTALYWYRQSLGQGLEFLIYFQGNSAPDKSGLPSDRFSAERTGGSVSTLTIQRTQQEDSAVYLCASSLTGGGAEQYFGPGTRLTVT.

The gene calls are TRBV9 and TRBJ2-2; weak D call: TRBD1 (5 bases). The germline CDR1 and CDR2 sequences are SGDLS and YYNGEE. This CDR3 is built from 15 residues. V was shortened by 2 bases and J by 0 bases, with 8 bases between the two germline ends. This chain's CDR3 is CASSVGASNTGELFF. The CDR3 nucleotides read TGTGCCAGCAGCGTTGGGGCTTCGAACACCGGGGAGCTGTTTTTT.

V is TRBV28 and J is TRBJ2-5, with TRBD1 identical over 11 bases. Losses at the gene ends were 4 bases for V and 1 base for J; bases not matched to a gene: 5. The CDR3 runs 16 residues. Germline V gene data show CDR1 as MDHEN and CDR2 as SYDVKM. This CDR3 is CASSSPGTGGQETQYF. In DNA form, the CDR3 reads TGTGCCAGCAGTTCCCCCGGGACAGGGGGCCAAGAGACCCAGTACTTC.

Written as DNA, the CDR3 is TGCGCCAGCAGCCAAAAACAGGAGAGCTCCTATAATTCACCCCTCCACTTT. This sequence encodes CASSQKQESSYNSPLHF. The chain employs TRBV4-3 and TRBJ1-6; D might be TRBD1 (5 bases). V lost 2 bases and J lost 0, with 11 bases in between. Germline V lookup: CDR1 LGHNA, CDR2 YSLEER. The CDR3 consists of 17 residues.

The chain is built from TRBV13 and TRBJ1-6; D is uncertain. Germline values: CDR1 PRHDT, CDR2 FYEKMQ (reference sequence). Trimming pared 2 bases from V and 0 bases from J, leaving 8 bases between. The CDR3 runs to 16 residues. The chain's CDR3 is CASSLRGSSYNSPLHF. Written as DNA, the CDR3 is TGTGCCAGCAGCTTACGTGGGAGCTCCTATAATTCACCCCTCCACTTT.

In nucleotides, the CDR3 is TGTGCCAGCAGCCCAGGACTAGCGGGGGGGTTAAACATTCAGTACTTC. Its translation: CASSPGLAGGLNIQYF. The chain carries TRBV7-2 and TRBJ2-4; TRBD2 matches at 15 bases. Germline CDR1 reads SGHTA; CDR2 reads FQGNSA. J was trimmed by 6 bases and V by 5 bases; bases with no gene match: 5. This CDR3 is 16 amino acids long.

The rearrangement joins TRBV6-4 to TRBJ2-1, with TRBD1 matching over 10 bases. With V trimmed by 3 bases and J by 8 bases, 10 bases remained unmatched. CDR1 is MRHNA, CDR2 SNTAGT, per germline. The CDR3 runs 16 residues. The CDR3, as DNA: TGTGCCAGCAGTGATTCGTGGGGGACAGGGGTTCATGAGCAGTTCTTC. Its protein is CASSDSWGTGVHEQFF.